This T cell receptor beta chain was sequenced during a study of identical twins. The study's findings and limits: Models, which agreed with sharing between unrelated individuals, nonetheless underestimated the out-of-frame TCR alpha sharing seen in monozygotic twins.

V lost 6 bases and J lost 4, with 19 bases in between. The germline V gene encodes CDR1 LNHNV and CDR2 YYDKDF (reference sequence). The CDR3 is 15 residues long. From the 5' RACE reads, TCRdb called clonotypes with MiXCR, one entry per CDR3 protein. The repertoire consists of hundreds of thousands of distinct CDR3 sequences, with over 15% occurring once and the leading ten covering less than 15%. A few counts support this clonotype. Its specificity is unknown. This sample was shared with a second study, whose subject was T cells expressing NK-cell markers. In that study: The study drew TCR beta repertoires from sorted CD3+CD56+NKG2C+, CD3+CD56+NKG2C- and CD3+CD56-NKG2C+ T cells. Dominant NKG2C+ clonotypes in roughly 6 donors made up about 1.0-7.0% of CD8+ T cells.

The chain uses TRBV15 and TRBJ2-7; D uncertain. The TCR was taken from a woman under 30 in good health. The sample taken for sequencing was PBMCs. The chain's CDR3 is CATSTSLSARYEQYF. The CDR3 DNA follows: TGTGCCACCAGTACGTCCCTTAGTGCCAGATACGAGCAGTACTTC.